This section outlines one TCR beta chain sequence together with its context. Its target is unknown. Each cell subset's genomic DNA was divided evenly among several immunoSEQ plates. TCRdb's table, derived via immunoSEQ multiplex PCR, lists solely in-frame clones and lacks some. Here the sample spans over a million clones, roughly 70% being singletons. The sample is drawn from a study of shared clonotypes between healthy human individuals. Study information: Each donor had three CD4 naive, three CD4 memory, two CD8 naive and one CD8 memory plate.

The germline gives CDR1 SNHLY, CDR2 FYNNEI. The V gene end was trimmed by 4 bases and the J gene end by 4 bases; junction bases not matched to a gene: 1. This CDR3 comprises 14 residues. Overall study results and limits: When compared with the clonotypes that were shared by all four sorted-subset donors, the non-shared clonotypes turned out to have lower generation probabilities. Donor clonotype sharing was expected to depend on sequencing depth.

Sequencing input: memory CD4+ T cells sorted from blood. Subset: CD45RA-negative fraction. The gene calls are TRBV2 and TRBJ1-6; 7 nucleotides align to TRBD1. This clonotype originated in a man aged 18 to 35 in good health. CDR3 amino acids: CASSARGYNSPLHF. DNA for the CDR3: TGTGCCAGCAGTGCCAGGGGGTATAATTCACCCCTCCACTTT.